Following are 22 T cell receptor beta chains from one sample sequenced in a study of response to subunit inactivated influenza vaccine. TCRdb itself ran the RT-PCR reads through MiXCR, one entry per CDR3 protein. The sample lists around 530,000 distinct CDR3 sequences, approximately 12% occurring once. The material was PBMCs from blood, obtained on the day of vaccination. The receptors were sampled from a middle-aged man who received an inactivated influenza vaccine.

The sample holds a few counts of this clonotype. CDR3 DNA: TGCGCCAGCAGCTTGGCCAGGGACAGGGGAGATGAGCAGTTCTTC. Encoded protein: CASSLARDRGDEQFF. The chain uses TRBV5-1 and TRBJ2-1; 10 bases match TRBD1. V was pared by 0 bases and J by 8 bases, with 5 bases of the junction left unmatched. From germline, CDR1 is SGHRS and CDR2 YFSETQ. This CDR3 comprises 15 residues. Supplemented by reference TRBV5-1 and TRBJ2-1, the full variable domain reads KAGVTQTPRYLIKTRGQQVTLSCSPISGHRSVSWYQQTPGQGLQFLFEYFSETQRNKGNFPGRFSGRQFSNSRSEMNVSTLELGDSALYLCASSLARDRGDEQFFGPGTRLTVL.

This clonotype was counted a few times. The chain couples TRBV5-1 to TRBJ2-1, with D possibly TRBD2 on 6 matching bases. Trimming stripped 0 bases from V and 7 bases from J, with 17 bases between. Germline loops: CDR1 SGHRS, CDR2 YFSETQ. This CDR3 spans 16 amino acids. The CDR3 DNA is TGCGCCAGCAGCTTGGTCCGGGACTCCCTTGTTAATGAGCAGTTCTTC. Its translation is CASSLVRDSLVNEQFF.

About this clonotype itself: At one boundary the junction diverges from the germline segment, which might be a read error. The rearrangement links TRBV18 to TRBJ2-7; 15 bases line up with TRBD2. The germline gives CDR1 KGHSH, CDR2 LQKENI. The CDR3 consists of 17 residues. CDR3 bases: TGTGCCAGCTCACCCCCGGGACTAGCGGGAGGCTCCCACGAGCAGTACTTC. It is translated as CASSPPGLAGGSHEQYF.

This clonotype was seen repeatedly, ten times or more. The chain carries TRBV7-2 and TRBJ2-3; tentatively, D is TRBD2 (5 bases). The ends were cut back, 3 bases at V and 5 bases at J, with 9 bases in the middle. Looked up from germline, CDR1 is SGHTA and CDR2 is FQGNSA. The CDR3 length is 13 residues. The CDR3, as DNA: TGTGCCAGCAGCTTCGCCCGGGGAGATACGCAGTATTTT. Residues: CASSFARGDTQYF.

The CDR3 nucleotides read TGTGCCAGCAGCGGATTGATAACTAGCGGAGGGGTATCCTACAATGAGCAGTTCTTC. Amino acid sequence: CASSGLITSGGVSYNEQFF. V is TRBV9 and J is TRBJ2-1; 8 bases line up with TRBD2. This CDR3 has 19 amino acids. Looked up from germline, CDR1 is SGDLS and CDR2 is YYNGEE. V dropped 3 bases and J dropped 1; count of bases not matched to a gene: 15.

This clonotype was seen only a few times. The CDR3 here is CSASPLREYHNEQFF. As DNA, the CDR3 is TGCAGTGCTAGCCCCCTCCGCGAATACCACAATGAGCAGTTCTTC. The gene calls are TRBV20-1 and TRBJ2-1; D not resolved. Trimming stripped 3 bases from V and 5 bases from J, with 17 bases between. The CDR3 runs 15 residues. Germline V gene lookup returns CDR1 DFQATT and CDR2 SNEGSKA (reference sequence).

This clonotype has at least ten counts. The V and J genes are TRBV20-1 and TRBJ1-5; D is perhaps TRBD1 (5 bases). CDR3 length: 13 amino acids. V was shortened by 6 bases and J by 4 bases, with 13 bases between the two germline ends. From germline, CDR1 is DFQATT and CDR2 SNEGSKA (reference sequence). CDR3: CSAAGQLNQPQHF. CDR3 nucleotide sequence: TGCAGTGCGGCCGGACAATTAAATCAGCCCCAGCATTTT.

The table lists this clonotype with a few counts. This chain joins TRBV7-8 and TRBJ2-3, with 13 bases lining up with TRBD2. CDR3 size: 16 residues. CDR1 SGHVS and CDR2 FQNEAQ come from the germline V gene. J gave up 6 bases and V 5 bases, and 8 bases lay outside the gene matches. CDR3 sequence: CASSLRLAGGSDTQYF. CDR3 sequence (DNA): TGTGCCAGCAGCCTAAGACTAGCGGGAGGATCTGATACGCAGTATTTT. The complete variable domain, with remaining parts taken from reference TRBV7-8 and TRBJ2-3, reads GAGVSQSPRYKVAKRGQDVALRCDPISGHVSLFWYQQALGQGPEFLTYFQNEAQLDKSGLPSDRFFAERPEGSVSTLKIQRTQQEDSAVYLCASSLRLAGGSDTQYFGPGTRLTVL.

The chain is built from TRBV5-1 and TRBJ2-5; 7 bases are a match to TRBD1. The CDR3 loop spans 15 amino acids. The germline V gene has CDR1 SGHRS and CDR2 YFSETQ. The V gene end was trimmed by 2 bases and the J gene end by 4 bases; junction bases not matched to a gene: 8. CDR3 coding DNA: TGCGCCAGCAGCTTAACAGGGGACCCCGCAGAGACCCAGTACTTC. This codes for CASSLTGDPAETQYF.

The chain couples TRBV20-1 to TRBJ2-2; perhaps TRBD1 as D (5 bases). Trimming took off 6 bases at V and 0 bases at J, with 8 bases between the two ends. This CDR3 region has 13 residues. Germline V gives CDR1 DFQATT, CDR2 SNEGSKA (reference sequence). As DNA, the CDR3 is TGCAGTGCGAAGACAGCGAACACCGGGGAGCTGTTTTTT. It codes for CSAKTANTGELFF.

V and J are TRBV30 and TRBJ1-1, with D possibly matching TRBD1 (5 bases). Germline CDR1 GTSNPN, CDR2 SVGIG (reference sequence). The CDR3 totals 14 residues. V lost 3 bases to trimming and J lost 4 bases, with 15 bases between them. DNA for the CDR3: TGTGCCTGGAGCAGCCGTGGGGGAGGCACTGAAGCTTTCTTT. It translates to CAWSSRGGGTEAFF.

DNA of the CDR3: TGCGCCAGCAGCTTGGAAGAGAACACCGGGGAGCTGTTTTTT. This encodes CASSLEENTGELFF. V and J are TRBV5-1 and TRBJ2-2; D unresolved. This CDR3 spans 14 amino acids. Per germline, CDR1 SGHRS and CDR2 YFSETQ. V dropped 0 bases and J dropped 1 base, with 4 bases sitting between them. Drawing the rest from reference TRBV5-1 and TRBJ2-2, the complete variable domain is KAGVTQTPRYLIKTRGQQVTLSCSPISGHRSVSWYQQTPGQGLQFLFEYFSETQRNKGNFPGRFSGRQFSNSRSEMNVSTLELGDSALYLCASSLEENTGELFFGEGSRLTVL.

This clonotype has just a few counts. This chain uses TRBV12-3 or TRBV12-4 with TRBJ1-5; TRBD1 agrees at 9 bases. This CDR3 has 14 amino acids. V lost 6 bases, J lost 2 bases, and 2 bases stayed unmatched. The CDR3 DNA reads TGTGCCAGCAGCTGGACAGGGGGCAATCAGCCCCAGCATTTT. It specifies CASSWTGGNQPQHF.

This chain connects TRBV20-1 to TRBJ2-3, with 11 bases aligning to TRBD2. Germline CDR1 is DFQATT and CDR2 is SNEGSKA (reference sequence). The V segment lost 4 bases and the J segment 2 bases; nucleotides outside the gene matches: 5. The CDR3 is 15 residues long. The CDR3 sequence: CSAKGGLADTDTQYF. The DNA of the CDR3 is TGCAGTGCTAAAGGGGGACTAGCGGACACAGATACGCAGTATTTT.

This clonotype turned up a few times. This chain joins TRBV29-1 and TRBJ2-7; 8 bases agree with TRBD1. Losses at the gene ends were 7 bases for V and 1 base for J; bases not matched to a gene: 3. This CDR3 has 12 amino acids. Germline-derived CDR1 and CDR2 are SQVTM and ANQGSEA. In nucleotides, the CDR3 is TGCAGCGCGGGACAGGCGTCCTACGAGCAGTACTTC. It codes for CSAGQASYEQYF.

This sequence joins TRBV10-3 and TRBJ1-1; TRBD1 is a possible D gene (5 bases). The CDR3 spans 14 residues. Germline V CDR1 and CDR2: ENHRY, SYGVKD. Deletions cut 4 bases from V and 8 bases from J, with 17 bases between. CDR3 sequence (DNA): TGTGCCATCAGTGTCGAGGCAGGGACGGGCGAAGCTTTCTTT. Its protein product is CAISVEAGTGEAFF.

This clonotype was observed many times. This rearrangement joins TRBV7-9 to TRBJ2-3, with a tentative D call TRBD1 (5 bases). Germline loops: CDR1 SEHNR, CDR2 FQNEAQ (reference sequence). Trimming removed 1 base at V and 6 bases at J, with 11 bases between. This CDR3 contains 14 residues. This CDR3 is CASSLDLNRDTQYF. The CDR3 DNA sequence: TGTGCCAGCAGCTTAGACCTGAACAGGGATACGCAGTATTTT.

J is TRBJ2-3 and V is TRBV29-1; 13 positions match TRBD2. Germline V gives CDR1 SQVTM, CDR2 ANQGSEA. The CDR3 spans 16 residues. Losses at the gene ends were 7 bases for V and 5 bases for J; bases not matched to a gene: 12. The CDR3 coding sequence is TGCAGCGCCTCGCGGACTAGCGGGAGTCTGAGAGATACGCAGTATTTT. Amino acids: CSASRTSGSLRDTQYF.

The sample holds a few counts of this clonotype. The chain is built from TRBV20-1 and TRBJ2-7, with D possibly TRBD2 on 6 matching bases. The CDR3 is 12 residues long. V lost 1 base to trimming and J lost 7 bases, with 11 bases between them. Germline V gene lookup returns CDR1 DFQATT and CDR2 SNEGSKA (reference sequence). This chain's CDR3 is CSARGEAWEQYF. Here the CDR3 DNA reads TGCAGTGCTAGAGGGGAGGCTTGGGAGCAGTACTTC.

This clonotype was observed a handful of times. This chain links TRBV7-9 with TRBJ1-2, with 7 bases that match TRBD1. Germline assignment: CDR1 SEHNR and CDR2 FQNEAQ (reference sequence). Trimming removed 0 bases from V and 6 bases from J; junction bases left unmatched: 4. This CDR3 has 14 amino acids. The CDR3 DNA reads as TGTGCCAGCAGCTTAGCAGGGGGCTTGAATGGCTACACCTTC. Protein: CASSLAGGLNGYTF.

This rearrangement joins TRBV4-3 to TRBJ2-2; D uncertain. Trimming removed 3 bases from V and 2 bases from J, with 10 bases in between. The CDR3 consists of 15 residues. CDR1 LGHNA and CDR2 YSLEER come from the germline V gene. The CDR3 here is CASSHSVVNTGELFF. In DNA form, the CDR3 reads TGCGCCAGCAGCCATTCGGTGGTCAACACCGGGGAGCTGTTTTTT.

The chain carries TRBV5-1 and TRBJ2-1; the D gene is possibly TRBD1 (5 bases). This CDR3 spans 15 amino acids. Germline V lookup: CDR1 SGHRS, CDR2 YFSETQ. Trimming stripped 4 bases from V and 3 bases from J, with 14 bases between. For the CDR3, the DNA is TGCGCCAGCAGCCCCTCTGGGGCCCTCTACAATGAGCAGTTCTTC. As protein: CASSPSGALYNEQFF. Full variable domain (missing parts from reference TRBV5-1 and TRBJ2-1): KAGVTQTPRYLIKTRGQQVTLSCSPISGHRSVSWYQQTPGQGLQFLFEYFSETQRNKGNFPGRFSGRQFSNSRSEMNVSTLELGDSALYLCASSPSGALYNEQFFGPGTRLTVL.